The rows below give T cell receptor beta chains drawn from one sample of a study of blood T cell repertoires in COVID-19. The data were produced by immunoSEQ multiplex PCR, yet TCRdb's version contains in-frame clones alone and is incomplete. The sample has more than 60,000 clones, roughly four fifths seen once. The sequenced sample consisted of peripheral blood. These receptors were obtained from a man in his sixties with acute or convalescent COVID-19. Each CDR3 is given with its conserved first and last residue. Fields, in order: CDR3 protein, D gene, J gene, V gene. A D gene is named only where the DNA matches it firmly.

CASSPGGPYEQYF,.,TRBJ2-7,TRBV5-8
CASSLSGAYEQYF,.,TRBJ2-7,TRBV12-3/TRBV12-4
CASSRGTDSGGYTF,.,TRBJ1-2,TRBV3-1/TRBV3-2
CASSAGTDYQPQHF,TRBD1,TRBJ1-5,TRBV5-5
CASSLGWESSYNSPLHF,.,TRBJ1-6,TRBV7-2
CASSPRLAGEDTQYF,TRBD2,TRBJ2-3,TRBV18
CASSEDRNNSPLHF,.,TRBJ1-6,TRBV2
CASRLWGTLDKNIQYF,.,TRBJ2-4,TRBV12-2
CATSRGGRGSGTEAFF,.,TRBJ1-1,TRBV15
CASGFLGGNEQFF,.,TRBJ2-1,TRBV12-5
CASSASVSGAYEQYF,.,TRBJ2-7,TRBV10-1
CASSSGQGRTEAFF,TRBD1,TRBJ1-1,TRBV11-2
CASTPGGRGSPLHF,.,TRBJ1-6,TRBV18
CASSFNGETQYF,.,TRBJ2-5,TRBV11-2
CASSQELRGTEAFF,.,TRBJ1-1,TRBV4-3
CASSLMGGIAKNIQYF,TRBD2,TRBJ2-4,TRBV5-1
CASKGGAEAFF,.,TRBJ1-1,TRBV28
CASSFGRGRPKTQYF,TRBD1,TRBJ2-5,TRBV28
CASSPRQGGYGYTF,TRBD1,TRBJ1-2,TRBV11-2
CASSQGLRNTEAFF,.,TRBJ1-1,TRBV7-2
CASSVDRSGEQYF,.,TRBJ2-7,TRBV10-1
CASSLIRSYEQYF,.,TRBJ2-7,TRBV5-5
CASSQGMGNTEAFF,.,TRBJ1-1,TRBV10-3
CASSWETGFTEAFF,.,TRBJ1-1,TRBV5-1
CASSIMGGETQYF,.,TRBJ2-5,TRBV6-2/TRBV6-3
CASSLYTDTGELFF,.,TRBJ2-2,TRBV11-2
CASIRTGAPRAFF,.,TRBJ1-1,TRBV7-2
CASSYSKLAGNTIYF,.,TRBJ1-3,TRBV6-5
CASSQEPGVRDTQYF,.,TRBJ2-3,TRBV4-3
CASSPLRGGGGELFF,TRBD2,TRBJ2-2,TRBV9
CATSRELTGKWGDTQYF,.,TRBJ2-3,TRBV15
CASSSLAGAIYEQYF,TRBD2,TRBJ2-7,TRBV4-1
CASSIRGRNNQPQHF,TRBD1,TRBJ1-5,TRBV19
CASSLVLQLAGGRNEQFF,TRBD2,TRBJ2-1,TRBV5-6
CASSSLLAGLFDEQYF,TRBD2,TRBJ2-7,TRBV28
CASSQGQTYNSPLHF,.,TRBJ1-6,TRBV3-1/TRBV3-2
CASSPRLGVVYEQYF,.,TRBJ2-7,TRBV9
CASSQDRGKSIYGYTF,TRBD1,TRBJ1-2,TRBV3-1/TRBV3-2
CASSQEPGEGSYGYTF,.,TRBJ1-2,TRBV3-1/TRBV3-2
CASSGTSRTGELFF,.,TRBJ2-2,TRBV11-2
CASSLLSSYNEQFF,.,TRBJ2-1,TRBV7-9
CASSLDEGAGTDTQYF,TRBD1,TRBJ2-3,TRBV11-2
CASSLSRNTEAFF,.,TRBJ1-1,TRBV7-2
CASSWRKGTDEAFF,TRBD1,TRBJ1-1,TRBV11-2
CAWTPWNTEAFF,.,TRBJ1-1,TRBV30
CASSLGIGANVLTF,.,TRBJ2-6,TRBV5-5
CASSQVGRDTQYF,.,TRBJ2-3,TRBV3-1/TRBV3-2
CASSQDAQVIQYF,.,TRBJ2-4,TRBV14
CATSAATSGGEETQYF,TRBD2,TRBJ2-5,TRBV24-1
CASSLELATYEQYF,TRBD2,TRBJ2-7,TRBV5-1